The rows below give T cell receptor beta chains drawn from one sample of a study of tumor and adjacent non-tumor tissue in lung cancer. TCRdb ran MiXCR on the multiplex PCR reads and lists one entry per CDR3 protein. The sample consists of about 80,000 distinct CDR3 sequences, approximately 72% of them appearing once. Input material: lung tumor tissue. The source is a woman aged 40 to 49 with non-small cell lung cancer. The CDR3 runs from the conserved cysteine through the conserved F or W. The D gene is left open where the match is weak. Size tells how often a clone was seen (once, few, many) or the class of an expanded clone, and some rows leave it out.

CASRASGGNTDTQYF TGTGCCAGCAGAGCTAGCGGGGGTAACACAGATACGCAGTATTTT TRBJ2-3 many TRBV28 TRBD2 15
CASSPVVMNTEAFF TGTGCCAGCAGCCCGGTGGTAATGAACACTGAAGCTTTCTTT TRBJ1-1 - TRBV13 - 14
CSVRQGSGNDQFF TGCAGCGTTCGACAGGGGTCTGGTAATGATCAGTTCTTC TRBJ2-1 - TRBV29-1 TRBD1 13
CASCPNLKVSGANILTF TGTGCCAGCTGCCCGAACTTGAAGGTCTCTGGGGCCAACATCCTGACTTTC TRBJ2-6 once TRBV11-2 - 17
CDSSLSNEQFF TGTGACAGCAGCTTAAGTAATGAACAGTTCTTC TRBJ2-1 - TRBV11-1 - 11
CASNRRDRDTGELFF TGTGCCAGCAACCGCCGGGACAGAGATACAGGGGAGCTGTTTTTT TRBJ2-2 - TRBV5-5 TRBD1 15
CNATTGVGEQYF TGCAACGCCACCACAGGGGTGGGTGAGCAGTACTTC TRBJ2-7 - TRBV29-1 TRBD1 12
CSARDRTGRIGYTF TGCAGTGCTAGAGATCGAACAGGGAGGATTGGCTACACCTTC TRBJ1-2 - TRBV20-1 - 14
CASSQRASRAHTQYF TGTGCCAGCAGCCAACGGGCTAGCCGAGCACATACACAGTATTTT TRBJ2-3 - TRBV11-2 - 15
CASSLAPQETQYF TGTGCCAGCAGCTTGGCCCCACAAGAGACCCAGTACTTC TRBJ2-5 many TRBV5-6 - 13
CASHIPQGGTEAFF TGTGCCAGCCATATTCCACAGGGGGGCACTGAAGCTTTCTTT TRBJ1-1 few TRBV25-1 TRBD1 14
CASSLGASGGLTDTQYF TGTGCCAGCAGCTTAGGGGCTAGCGGGGGGCTCACAGATACGCAGTATTTT TRBJ2-3 - TRBV7-3 TRBD2 17
CSATDRTNTEAFF TGCAGCGCAACCGACAGAACGAACACTGAAGCTTTCTTT TRBJ1-1 many TRBV29-1 - 13
CASSLRLVGFTEISGANVLTF TGTGCCAGCAGCTTAAGACTAGTGGGGTTCACTGAGATCTCTGGGGCCAACGTCCTGACTTTC TRBJ2-6 few TRBV11-2 - 21
CASSPLGRQDCYEQYF TGTGCCAGCAGCCCCCTCGGTAGGCAGGATTGCTACGAGCAGTACTTC TRBJ2-7 - TRBV11-2 - 16
CASSDGHNQPQHF TGCGCCAGCAGCGACGGTCACAATCAGCCGCAGCATTTT TRBJ1-5 - TRBV11-2 - 13
CSVAPSSTRFGTQYF TGCAGCGTTGCCCCGTCTAGCACTCGGTTTGGGACCCAGTACTTC TRBJ2-5 once TRBV29-1 - 15
CACSQGVTQYF TGTGCTTGCAGTCAGGGAGTTACGCAGTATTTT TRBJ2-3 - TRBV6-5 - 11
CSVEGSTSCEEYF TGCAGCGTTGAAGGTTCCACCTCCTGCGAGGAGTACTTC TRBJ2-7 once TRBV29-1 - 13
CASSSSGASCNEQFF TGTGCCAGCAGTTCCAGCGGGGCCTCCTGTAATGAGCAGTTCTTT TRBJ2-1 - TRBV12-3/TRBV12-4 TRBD2 15
CASSQPGRSLYGYTF TGTGCCAGTAGTCAACCGGGCCGATCTCTCTATGGCTACACCTTC TRBJ1-2 once TRBV19 - 15
CASSRTGMDSTHYF TGTGCAAGCAGCCGCACGGGCATGGACAGTACGCATTATTTT TRBJ2-3 - TRBV11-2 - 14
CSARVQANYVYTF TGCAGTGCTAGGGTACAAGCTAACTATGTCTACACCTTC TRBJ1-2 once TRBV20-1 - 13
CASSTGQWGETQYF TGTGCCAGCAGTACGGGACAGTGGGGAGAGACCCAGTACTTC TRBJ2-5 few TRBV6-1 TRBD1 14
CSAREGLAGGEQYF TGCAGTGCTAGGGAGGGACTAGCGGGAGGCGAGCAGTACTTC TRBJ2-7 many TRBV20-1 TRBD2 14
CASSATSGTGSYKEQFF TGTGCCAGCAGTGCGACTAGCGGGACGGGCTCCTACAAAGAGCAGTTCTTC TRBJ2-1 - TRBV6-6 TRBD2 17
CASSSTLGTKQSSPLHF TGTGCCAGCAGTTCAACATTAGGGACAAAACAGAGTTCACCCCTCCACTTT TRBJ1-6 - TRBV11-2 - 17
CASSPPGQGQGTEAFF TGTGCCAGCAGCCCCCCGGGACAGGGACAGGGAACTGAAGCTTTCTTT TRBJ1-1 - TRBV6-2/TRBV6-3 TRBD1 16